This record covers a single T cell receptor beta chain. This clone occurred once. Its antigen is unknown. No clone much larger than this one lies a single base away; base qualities are absent. This sample is drawn from a study of PD-L1 blockade in urothelial cancer (dated by TCRdb to about 2017). The study in broad terms: All patients started therapy around 2014 and received atezolizumab 1,200 mg intravenously every 3 weeks. About 90% of the roughly 29 patients were identified as males with urothelial cancer of bladder origin, and a prior smoking history was reported by 18 of 29 patients. Patients had an ECOG performance status of 0 or 1 and had received between 0 and 3 prior chemotherapy regimens. Blood samples were analyzed at 3 weeks after treatment start (second dose) and at 6 weeks after treatment start. Blood samples gave median yields of about 140,000 T cells and over 80,000 unique TCRs, along with a median clonality of around 0.08. The study was an exploratory multi-omic analysis of somatic, immune and clinical correlates of response to PD-L1 blockade with atezolizumab in urothelial cancer. TCR sequencing covered pretreatment tumor samples and matched, serially collected peripheral blood taken before and after atezolizumab treatment. Durable clinical benefit was defined as progression-free survival longer than 6 months, and TCR features were also tested against progression-free and overall survival. Whole exome sequencing and RNA sequencing of pretreatment tumors were performed alongside TCR sequencing in the same patients. Fewer than ten patients reached durable clinical benefit, while some 20 patients did not. Pretreatment blood TCR-seq was available for 30 or so patients, at least one posttreatment blood collection was obtained for around 25 patients, and tumor TCR-seq was available for around 25 patients. The full study reports these points: Improved progression-free and overall survival was associated with having pretreatment peripheral blood TCR clonality below the median. Because the sample size was small (n of about 29) and many exploratory analyses were performed, the results are intended to be hypothesis-generating. Among patients with durable benefit, tumor-associated TCR clones showed greater expansion in peripheral blood 3 weeks after treatment started (n ≈ 23, p = 0.022).

Synthetic TCR analog templates were spiked into each PCR to estimate absolute template abundance from read counts. Using the immunoSEQ assay, TCRbeta CDR3 regions were amplified from genomic DNA with bias-controlled V and J gene primers. Sequencing of rearranged TCRbeta segments was done at approximately 20X coverage. Per the source publication's procedure: Sequencing errors were corrected by clustering, and CDR3s were annotated against IMGT so that V, D and J genes could be assigned. Only productive TCRbeta rearrangements were used in downstream analyses, excluding out-of-frame or stop-codon sequences. Clonality was calculated as one minus the Shannon entropy normalized by the log of the number of unique productive sequences. Fisher's exact test with Benjamini-Hochberg correction, using a cutoff of adjusted p below 0.01, was how clones that differed between time points or between blood and tumor were identified. The source is immuneACCESS, and TCRdb retained only in-frame sequences with V and J called. Part of the clones is not carried over; for the studies checked, unresolved V genes explain less than half of this, and the remainder is unexplained. V and J calls and clone size follow that table, whereas D and trimming were derived from the DNA. The sample table records 60,000 to 75,000 clones; around 88% of these occur just once. 14% to 15% of the sample is held by the ten biggest clonotypes.

In the germline V gene, CDR1 corresponds to SGHAT and CDR2 to FQNNGV. V is shortened by 3 bases, J by 4 bases, and the region joining them spans 10 bases. The CDR3 contains 14 residues, cysteine and phenylalanine counted. Just the 42-base CDR3 DNA is kept, in frame starting at base 1. According to the study, the label for this sample's time point signals: pretreatment peripheral blood. A cohort of about 27 patients with locally advanced or metastatic urothelial carcinoma, treated at Memorial Sloan Kettering on a trial protocol, was included. Peripheral blood mononuclear cells were collected pretreatment and during treatment, with between 1 and 8 total time points per patient. The Qiagen DNeasy Blood extraction kit was used to purify genomic DNA from total PBMCs and tumor samples. PBMCs were collected pretreatment and during treatment, and were isolated and stored as previously described.

The rearranged chain carries TRBV11-2 and TRBJ2-1; the D gene is not confidently resolved. The source is a man aged 55 to 70 with urothelial cancer. Sequenced here: PBMCs, sampled around atezolizumab (anti-PD-L1) treatment. At the DNA level, the sequence is TGTGCCAGCAGCTTCTTAGCTCGTTACAATGAGCAGTTCTTC. Its amino acids are CASSFLARYNEQFF.